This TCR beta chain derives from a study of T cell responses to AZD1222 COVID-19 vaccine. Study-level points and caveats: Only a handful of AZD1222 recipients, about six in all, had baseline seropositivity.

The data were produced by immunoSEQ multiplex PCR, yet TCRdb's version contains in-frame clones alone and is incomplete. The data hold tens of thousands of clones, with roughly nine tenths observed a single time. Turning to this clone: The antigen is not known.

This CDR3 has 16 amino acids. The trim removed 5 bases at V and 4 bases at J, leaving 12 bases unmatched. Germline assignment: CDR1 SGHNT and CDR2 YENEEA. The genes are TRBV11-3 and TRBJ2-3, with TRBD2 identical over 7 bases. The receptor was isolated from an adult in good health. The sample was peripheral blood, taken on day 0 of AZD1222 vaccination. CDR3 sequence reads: CASSGATTGGPDTQYF. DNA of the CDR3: TGTGCCAGCAGCGGCGCCACGACGGGAGGTCCAGATACGCAGTATTTT. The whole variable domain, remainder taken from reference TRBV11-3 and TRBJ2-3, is EAGVVQSPRYKIIEKKQPVAFWCNPISGHNTLYWYLQNLGQGPELLIRYENEEAVDDSQLPKDRFSAERLKGVDSTLKIQPAELGDSAVYLCASSGATTGGPDTQYFGPGTRLTVL.